These 22 T cell receptor beta chains were all obtained from the same sample, sequenced in a study of a mutant IDH1 vaccine in newly diagnosed glioma. Noted time point: week 23, last vaccination. With topical imiquimod, each dose of the vaccine consisted of 300 ug of mutant IDH1 20-mer peptide. These TCRs' antigens remain unknown. Some clones are missing from TCRdb's copy, which holds only in-frame ones; the method was immunoSEQ multiplex PCR. The table lists 35,000 to 50,000 clones, about 81% of them singletons, with roughly 2.4% in the top ten. Material: PBMCs, obtained from a glioma patient whose treatment included an IDH1 peptide vaccine. The receptor source for this set is a young woman with glioma. Some clones in this sample may be carry-over from other donors' samples.

The rearrangement joins TRBV11-2 to TRBJ1-6; D is unclear. CDR1 is SGHAT and CDR2 is FQNNGV in the germline V gene. The CDR3 is 11 amino acids. With 1 base removed from V and 16 bases from J, the gap between germline ends came to 8 bases. The CDR3 is CASSLGALLHF. CDR3 DNA sequence: TGTGCCAGCAGCTTAGGGGCCCTACTCCACTTT. Using reference TRBV11-2 and TRBJ1-6 for the parts outside the CDR3, the full variable domain is EAGVAQSPRYKIIEKRQSVAFWCNPISGHATLYWYQQILGQGPKLLIQFQNNGVVDDSQLPKDRFSAERLKGVDSTLKIQPAKLEDSAVYLCASSLGALLHFGNGTRLTVT.

V is TRBV18 and J is TRBJ1-4, with D perhaps TRBD1 (5 bases). Germline CDR1 and CDR2: KGHSH and LQKENI. Trimming cost V 3 bases and J 0 bases, with 8 bases left between them. This CDR3 contains 15 residues. The CDR3 region is CASSPGGATNEKLFF. The CDR3 DNA is TGTGCCAGCTCACCGGGGGGTGCAACTAATGAAAAACTGTTTTTT.

This rearrangement joins TRBV5-1 to TRBJ2-7; D is unresolved. The CDR3 has 13 amino acids. With 0 bases removed from V and 4 bases from J, the gap between germline ends came to 8 bases. The germline V gene has CDR1 SGHRS and CDR2 YFSETQ. CDR3 coding DNA: TGCGCCAGCAGCTTGGTGTTGGGGTACGAGCAGTACTTC. Translated: CASSLVLGYEQYF.

The chain combines TRBV29-1 with TRBJ1-1; 8 bases fit TRBD1. This CDR3 region has 13 residues. V lost 6 bases, J lost 7 bases, and 10 bases stayed unmatched. Germline V gives CDR1 SQVTM, CDR2 ANQGSEA. CDR3 region: CSVGSDRGYEAFF. For the CDR3, the DNA is TGCAGCGTGGGATCTGACAGGGGCTATGAAGCTTTCTTT.

The table lists this clone with a count of one. This CDR3 is CASSQEVGQGYEQYF. The CDR3 nucleotides read TGCGCCAGCAGCCAAGAAGTGGGACAGGGGTACGAGCAGTACTTC. The rearrangement uses TRBV4-3 and TRBJ2-7; 10 bases align to TRBD1. Germline CDR1 LGHNA, CDR2 YSLEER. J was trimmed by 4 bases and V by 0 bases; bases with no gene match: 3. This CDR3 region has 15 residues.

The chain carries TRBV7-9 and TRBJ2-1; 7 nucleotides agree with TRBD1. Germline loops: CDR1 SEHNR, CDR2 FQNEAQ (reference sequence). Trimming removed 5 bases from V and 6 bases from J; junction bases left unmatched: 22. There are 19 residues in the CDR3. The CDR3 loop reads CASSLSGILTGRRGNEQFF. The CDR3 coding sequence is TGTGCCAGCAGCCTATCGGGCATTCTGACAGGGAGAAGGGGCAATGAGCAGTTCTTC.

The rearrangement joins TRBV11-2 to TRBJ1-1; D uncertain. The CDR3 length is 12 residues. CDR1 SGHAT and CDR2 FQNNGV come from the germline V gene. The V end was cut by 0 bases, the J end by 7 bases, with 6 bases between. The CDR3 bases are TGTGCCAGCAGCTTAGATGGAAATGAAGCTTTCTTT. It is translated as CASSLDGNEAFF.

The chain links TRBV9 to TRBJ2-7; tentatively, D is TRBD2 (6 bases). Trimming removed 4 bases at V and 3 bases at J, with 14 bases between. The CDR3 has 14 residues. Germline lookup yields CDR1 SGDLS and CDR2 YYNGEE. CDR3 nucleotides: TGTGCCAGCAGCCCCGTGGGGGGAAGCTACGAGCAGTACTTC. Encoded protein: CASSPVGGSYEQYF. Full variable domain (missing parts from reference TRBV9 and TRBJ2-7): DSGVTQTPKHLITATGQRVTLRCSPRSGDLSVYWYQQSLDQGLQFLIQYYNGEERAKGNILERFSAQQFPDLHSELNLSSLELGDSALYFCASSPVGGSYEQYFGPGTRLTVT.

The CDR3 sequence: CASTVGGGRNNNEQFF. As DNA, the CDR3 is TGTGCCAGCACCGTGGGGGGAGGGAGGAACAACAATGAGCAGTTCTTC. This chain joins TRBV2 and TRBJ2-1, with TRBD2 matching 7 bases. Germline lookup yields CDR1 SNHLY and CDR2 FYNNEI. With V trimmed by 7 bases and J by 5 bases, 14 bases remained unmatched. The CDR3 sequence is 16 residues long. The complete variable domain, with remaining parts taken from reference TRBV2 and TRBJ2-1, reads EPEVTQTPSHQVTQMGQEVILRCVPISNHLYFYWYRQILGQKVEFLVSFYNNEISEKSEIFDDQFSVERPDGSNFTLKIRSTKLEDSAMYFCASTVGGGRNNNEQFFGPGTRLTVL.

The V call is TRBV14, the J call TRBJ1-4, with a possible D match to TRBD1 (6 bases). The CDR3 covers 14 residues. V lost 4 bases and J lost 8, with 14 bases in between. Germline values: CDR1 SGHDN, CDR2 FVKESK. The CDR3 loop reads CASSRPGAGEKLFF. The CDR3, as DNA: TGTGCCAGCAGCCGTCCGGGGGCAGGAGAAAAACTGTTTTTT.

The chain is built from TRBV4-1 and TRBJ2-7; D gene uncertain. Germline V CDR1 and CDR2: MGHRA, YSYEKL. The CDR3 has 15 residues. The V end was cut by 5 bases, the J end by 0 bases, with 14 bases between. CDR3 amino acids: CASSFTLSGSYEQYF. For the CDR3, the DNA is TGCGCCAGCAGCTTTACGTTATCGGGCTCCTACGAGCAGTACTTC.

J is TRBJ2-2 and V is TRBV13; D unclear. The CDR3 loop spans 12 amino acids. Germline V CDR1 and CDR2: PRHDT, FYEKMQ (reference sequence). With 5 bases removed from V and 3 bases from J, the gap between germline ends came to 4 bases. The CDR3 coding sequence is TGTGCCAGCAGCCTACACACCGGGGAGCTGTTTTTT. Its protein is CASSLHTGELFF.

The V call is TRBV5-1, the J call TRBJ1-3; no clear D gene. Germline V CDR1 and CDR2: SGHRS, YFSETQ. The CDR3 spans 15 residues. Trimming stripped 4 bases from V and 2 bases from J, with 13 bases between. In nucleotides, the CDR3 is TGCGCCAGCAGCCAACAACTTGGCGCTGGAAACACCATATATTTT. It is translated as CASSQQLGAGNTIYF.

The chain recombines TRBV4-3 with TRBJ2-7; 7 bases align to TRBD1. The CDR3 is made up of 15 amino acids. J gave up 4 bases and V 4 bases, and 10 bases lay outside the gene matches. In germline, CDR1 is LGHNA, CDR2 YSLEER. The CDR3 sequence: CASSPGQPAAYEQYF. DNA of the CDR3: TGCGCCAGCAGCCCGGGACAGCCCGCGGCATACGAGCAGTACTTC.

The chain joins TRBV9 to TRBJ2-3, with D maybe TRBD2 (5 bases). The V gene's germline CDR1 is SGDLS and CDR2 YYNGEE. V lost 4 bases, J lost 4 bases, and 16 bases lay in between. The CDR3 has 15 amino acids. The CDR3 region is CASSPSGLSPDTQYF. CDR3 sequence (DNA): TGTGCCAGCAGCCCAAGCGGCCTGTCCCCAGATACGCAGTATTTT.

J is TRBJ1-2 and V is TRBV28; D perhaps matches TRBD1 (6 bases). CDR3 size: 16 residues. V lost 3 bases and J 4 bases, leaving 18 bases between the germline ends. Looked up from germline, CDR1 is MDHEN and CDR2 is SYDVKM. The CDR3 loop reads CASSLSRQARSYGYTF. In DNA, the CDR3 is TGTGCCAGCAGTTTGAGCCGACAGGCCAGGAGCTATGGCTACACCTTC.

The chain carries TRBV5-6 and TRBJ2-5, with TRBD2 matching over 10 bases. The trim removed 5 bases at V and 3 bases at J, leaving 7 bases unmatched. The germline V gene has CDR1 SGHDT and CDR2 YYEEEE. The CDR3 has 15 amino acids. CDR3 protein: CASRYSGTSEETQYF. CDR3 sequence (DNA): TGTGCCAGCAGATACTCCGGGACTAGCGAAGAGACCCAGTACTTC. Looking up the rest from reference TRBV5-6 and TRBJ2-5 gives the full variable domain: DAGVTQSPTHLIKTRGQQVTLRCSPKSGHDTVSWYQQALGQGPQFIFQYYEEEERQRGNFPDRFSGHQFPNYSSELNVNALLLGDSALYLCASRYSGTSEETQYFGPGTRLLVL.

This clone was observed a handful of times. This sequence joins TRBV2 and TRBJ1-1; D may be TRBD1 (5 bases). V lost 6 bases and J lost 1, with 6 bases in between. Germline CDR1 reads SNHLY; CDR2 reads FYNNEI. The CDR3 loop spans 12 amino acids. Written as DNA, the CDR3 is TGTGCCAGCAGGGGACGGAACACTGAAGCTTTCTTT. Its translation is CASRGRNTEAFF.

The CDR3 protein is CSVGDGDYGYTF. CDR3 coding DNA: TGCAGCGTTGGAGACGGGGATTATGGCTACACCTTC. This chain joins TRBV29-1 and TRBJ1-2; D uncertain. The CDR3 runs 12 residues. CDR1 and CDR2 from the germline V gene are SQVTM and ANQGSEA. The V end was cut by 4 bases, the J end by 5 bases, with 11 bases between.

The CDR3 DNA follows: TGTGCCAGCAGCTTAATCGGCCCGTCCGGGGATACGCAGTATTTT. This codes for CASSLIGPSGDTQYF. The chain recombines TRBV7-9 with TRBJ2-3; D gene ambiguous. The CDR3 is made up of 15 amino acids. V was pared by 2 bases and J by 6 bases, with 15 bases between. Germline loops: CDR1 SEHNR, CDR2 FQNEAQ (reference sequence).

The chain joins TRBV29-1 to TRBJ2-1; weak D call: TRBD2 (5 bases). Between the trimmed V and J ends, which lost 7 bases and 5 bases, there was a span of 33 bases. Looked up from germline, CDR1 is SQVTM and CDR2 is ANQGSEA. The CDR3 is made up of 19 amino acids. CDR3: CSAHLPHSGFSSSNNEQFF. The CDR3, as DNA: TGCAGCGCTCATCTACCTCACTCGGGATTTTCGTCAAGTAACAATGAGCAGTTCTTC.

This chain uses TRBV18 with TRBJ1-1; D call uncertain. The V end was cut by 0 bases, the J end by 0 bases, with 8 bases between. There are 15 residues in the CDR3. Germline CDR1 and CDR2: KGHSH and LQKENI. The CDR3 DNA sequence: TGTGCCAGCTCACCACCCTCCCGTATGAACACTGAAGCTTTCTTT. Its protein product is CASSPPSRMNTEAFF.